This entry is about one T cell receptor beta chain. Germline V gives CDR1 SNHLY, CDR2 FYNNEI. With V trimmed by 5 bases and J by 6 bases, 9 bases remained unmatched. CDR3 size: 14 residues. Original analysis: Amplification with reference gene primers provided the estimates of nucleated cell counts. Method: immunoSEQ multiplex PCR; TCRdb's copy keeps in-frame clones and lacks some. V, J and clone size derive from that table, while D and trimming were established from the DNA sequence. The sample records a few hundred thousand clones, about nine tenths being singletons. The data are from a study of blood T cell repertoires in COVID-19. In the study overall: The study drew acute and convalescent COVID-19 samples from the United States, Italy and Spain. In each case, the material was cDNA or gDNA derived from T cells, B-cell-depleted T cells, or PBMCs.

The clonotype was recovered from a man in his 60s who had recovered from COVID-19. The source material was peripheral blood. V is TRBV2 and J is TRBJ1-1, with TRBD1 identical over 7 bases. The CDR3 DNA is TGTGCCAGCAGTACCCACAGACAGGGTGCTGAAGCTTTCTTT. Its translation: CASSTHRQGAEAFF. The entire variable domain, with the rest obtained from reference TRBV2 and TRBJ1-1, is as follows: EPEVTQTPSHQVTQMGQEVILRCVPISNHLYFYWYRQILGQKVEFLVSFYNNEISEKSEIFDDQFSVERPDGSNFTLKIRSTKLEDSAMYFCASSTHRQGAEAFFGQGTRLTVV.